This T cell receptor beta chain came from a study of cytomegalovirus exposure and HLA in healthy donors. Looking at the study overall: Both the roughly 120 validation repertoires and the 600 to 700 first-cohort repertoires used the same platform, as reported by a later analysis. General study findings and limits: Many donors carried some public TCRs, although rarity characterized most TCR sequences. The authors enumerated over 150 TCR beta chains as linked to cytomegalovirus.

The CDR3 length is 15 residues. Germline V gene data show CDR1 as GTSNPN and CDR2 as SVGIG (reference sequence). Trimming cost V 2 bases and J 7 bases; bases outside gene matches: 13. This clone showed up just once. Its target is not known. Profiling relied on immunoSEQ multiplex PCR, and the TCRdb table lists in-frame clones only, not all of them. The sample lists approximately 240,000 clones; about 89% were seen once. This chain uses TRBV30 with TRBJ1-2; 7 bases map to TRBD1. The sequence was obtained from a woman aged 18-29 years in good health and CMV-seronegative. The specimen was PBMCs. As DNA, the CDR3 is TGTGCCTGGAGTCAAGAGGACAGGTACATTGGTGGCTACACCTTC. Protein: CAWSQEDRYIGGYTF.